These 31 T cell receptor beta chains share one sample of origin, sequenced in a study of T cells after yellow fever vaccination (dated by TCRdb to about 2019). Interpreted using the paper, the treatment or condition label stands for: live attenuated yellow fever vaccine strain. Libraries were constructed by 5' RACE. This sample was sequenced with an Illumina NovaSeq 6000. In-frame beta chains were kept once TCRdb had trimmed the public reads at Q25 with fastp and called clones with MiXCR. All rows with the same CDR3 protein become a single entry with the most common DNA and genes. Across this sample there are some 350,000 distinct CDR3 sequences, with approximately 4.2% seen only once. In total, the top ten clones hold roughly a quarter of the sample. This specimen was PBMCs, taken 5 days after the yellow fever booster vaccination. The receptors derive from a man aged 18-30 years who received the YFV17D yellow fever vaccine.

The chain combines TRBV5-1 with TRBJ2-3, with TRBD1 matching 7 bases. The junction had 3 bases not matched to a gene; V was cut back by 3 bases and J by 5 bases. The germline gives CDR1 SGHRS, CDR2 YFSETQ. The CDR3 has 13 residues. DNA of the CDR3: TGCGCCAGCAGCTCGACAGGGAGAGATACGCAGTATTTT. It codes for CASSSTGRDTQYF. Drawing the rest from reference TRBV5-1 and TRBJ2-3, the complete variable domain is KAGVTQTPRYLIKTRGQQVTLSCSPISGHRSVSWYQQTPGQGLQFLFEYFSETQRNKGNFPGRFSGRQFSNSRSEMNVSTLELGDSALYLCASSSTGRDTQYFGPGTRLTVL.

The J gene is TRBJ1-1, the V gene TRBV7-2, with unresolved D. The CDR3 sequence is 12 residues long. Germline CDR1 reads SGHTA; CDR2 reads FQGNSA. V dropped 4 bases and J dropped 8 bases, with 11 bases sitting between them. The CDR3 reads CASSWHAREAFF. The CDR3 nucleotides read TGTGCCAGCAGCTGGCACGCCAGAGAAGCTTTCTTT.

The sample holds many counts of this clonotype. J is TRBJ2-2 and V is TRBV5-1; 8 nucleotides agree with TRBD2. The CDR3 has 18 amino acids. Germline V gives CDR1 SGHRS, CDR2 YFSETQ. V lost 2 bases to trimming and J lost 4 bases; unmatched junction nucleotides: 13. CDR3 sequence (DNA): TGCGCCAGCAGCTTAGAGCGGACTAGCTTGCTCTTCACCGGGGAGCTGTTTTTT. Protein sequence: CASSLERTSLLFTGELFF.

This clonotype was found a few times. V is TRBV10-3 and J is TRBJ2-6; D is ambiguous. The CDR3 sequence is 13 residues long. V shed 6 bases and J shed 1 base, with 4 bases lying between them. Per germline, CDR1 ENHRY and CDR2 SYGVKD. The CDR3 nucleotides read TGTGCCATCAGGGCGTCTGGGGCCAACGTCCTGACTTTC. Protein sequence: CAIRASGANVLTF.

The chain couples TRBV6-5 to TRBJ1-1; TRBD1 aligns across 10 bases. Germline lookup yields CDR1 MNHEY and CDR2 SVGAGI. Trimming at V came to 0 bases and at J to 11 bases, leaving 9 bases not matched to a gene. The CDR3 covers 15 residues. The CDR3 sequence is CASSYSGTGARAAFF. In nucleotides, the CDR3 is TGTGCCAGCAGTTACTCAGGGACAGGGGCACGAGCGGCTTTCTTT.

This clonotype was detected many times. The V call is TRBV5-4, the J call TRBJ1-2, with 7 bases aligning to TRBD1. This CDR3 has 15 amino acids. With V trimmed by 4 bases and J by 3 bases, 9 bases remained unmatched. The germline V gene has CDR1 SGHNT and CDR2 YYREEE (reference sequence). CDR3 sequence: CASSPGQRGDYGYTF. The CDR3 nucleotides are TGTGCCAGCAGCCCGGGACAGCGAGGGGACTATGGCTACACCTTC.

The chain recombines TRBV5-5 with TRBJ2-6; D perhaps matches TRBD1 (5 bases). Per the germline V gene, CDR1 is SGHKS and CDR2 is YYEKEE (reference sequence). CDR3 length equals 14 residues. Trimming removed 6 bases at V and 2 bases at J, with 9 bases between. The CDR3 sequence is CASKKGTGANVLTF. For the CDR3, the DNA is TGTGCCAGCAAAAAGGGGACTGGGGCCAACGTCCTGACTTTC.

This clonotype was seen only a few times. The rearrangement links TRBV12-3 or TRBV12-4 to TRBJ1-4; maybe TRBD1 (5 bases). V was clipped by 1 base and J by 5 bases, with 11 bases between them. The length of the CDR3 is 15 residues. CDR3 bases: TGTGCCAGCAGTTTAGTCAACGGGGGAAATGAAAAACTGTTTTTT. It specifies CASSLVNGGNEKLFF.

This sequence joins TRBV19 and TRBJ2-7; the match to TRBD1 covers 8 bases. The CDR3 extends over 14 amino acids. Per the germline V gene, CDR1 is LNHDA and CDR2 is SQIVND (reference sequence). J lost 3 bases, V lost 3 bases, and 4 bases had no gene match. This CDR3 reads CASSMDRANYEQYF. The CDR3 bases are TGTGCCAGTAGTATGGACAGGGCCAACTACGAGCAGTACTTC.

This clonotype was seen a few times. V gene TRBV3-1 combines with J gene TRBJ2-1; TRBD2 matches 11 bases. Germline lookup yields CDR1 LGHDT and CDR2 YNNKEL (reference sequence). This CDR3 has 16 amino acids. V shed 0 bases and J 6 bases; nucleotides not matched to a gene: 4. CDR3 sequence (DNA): TGTGCCAGCAGCCAAGAGGTCCTAGCGGGGGGCAATGAGCAGTTCTTC. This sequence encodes CASSQEVLAGGNEQFF.

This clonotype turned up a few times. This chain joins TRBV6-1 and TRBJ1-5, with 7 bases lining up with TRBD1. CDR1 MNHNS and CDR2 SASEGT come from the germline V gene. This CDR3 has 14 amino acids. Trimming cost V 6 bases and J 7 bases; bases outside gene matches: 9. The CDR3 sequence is CASRDTGEGQPQHF. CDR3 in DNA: TGTGCCAGCAGAGACACAGGGGAAGGGCAGCCCCAGCATTTT.

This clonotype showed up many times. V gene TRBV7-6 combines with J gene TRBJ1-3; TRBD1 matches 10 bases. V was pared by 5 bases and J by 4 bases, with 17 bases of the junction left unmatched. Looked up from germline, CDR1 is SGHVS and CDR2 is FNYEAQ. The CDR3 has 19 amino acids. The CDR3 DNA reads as TGTGCCAGCAGCCGACTGAATCCCGGGACAGGGGCGCACGGAAACACCATATATTTT. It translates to CASSRLNPGTGAHGNTIYF.

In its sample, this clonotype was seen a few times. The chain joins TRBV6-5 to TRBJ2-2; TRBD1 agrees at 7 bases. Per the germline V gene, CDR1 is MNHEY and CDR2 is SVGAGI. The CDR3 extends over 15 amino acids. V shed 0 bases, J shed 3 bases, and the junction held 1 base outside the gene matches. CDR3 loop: CASSYSQGDTGELFF. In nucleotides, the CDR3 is TGTGCCAGCAGTTACTCTCAGGGGGACACCGGGGAGCTGTTTTTT.

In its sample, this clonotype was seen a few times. CDR3 sequence: CASSHDRTYEQYV. CDR3 bases: TGTGCCAGCAGCCACGACAGGACGTACGAGCAGTACGTC. This sequence joins TRBV6-2 or TRBV6-3 and TRBJ2-7; D possibly corresponds to TRBD1 (6 bases). The CDR3 length is 13 residues. V was cut by 6 bases and J by 4 bases, with 13 bases left in between. CDR1 MNHEY and CDR2 SVGEGT come from the germline V gene.

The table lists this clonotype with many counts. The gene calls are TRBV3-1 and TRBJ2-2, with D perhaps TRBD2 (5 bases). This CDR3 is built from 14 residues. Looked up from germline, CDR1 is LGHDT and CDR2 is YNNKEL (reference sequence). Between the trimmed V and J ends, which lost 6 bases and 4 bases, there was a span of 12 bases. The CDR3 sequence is CASSRGSGTGELFF. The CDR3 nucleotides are TGTGCCAGCAGTCGAGGGTCCGGCACCGGGGAGCTGTTTTTT.

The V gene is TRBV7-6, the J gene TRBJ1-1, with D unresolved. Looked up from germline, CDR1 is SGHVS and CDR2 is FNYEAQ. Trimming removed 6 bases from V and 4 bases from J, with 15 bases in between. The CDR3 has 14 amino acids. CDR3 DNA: TGTGCCAGCAGAAGTTGGGCGCCTGGCACTGAAGCTTTCTTT. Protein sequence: CASRSWAPGTEAFF.

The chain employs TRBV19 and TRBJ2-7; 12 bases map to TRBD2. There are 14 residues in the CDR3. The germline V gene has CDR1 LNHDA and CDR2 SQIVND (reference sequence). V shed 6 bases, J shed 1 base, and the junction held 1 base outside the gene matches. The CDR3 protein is CASRGLAGSYEQYF. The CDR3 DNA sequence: TGTGCCAGTAGAGGACTAGCGGGATCCTACGAGCAGTACTTC.

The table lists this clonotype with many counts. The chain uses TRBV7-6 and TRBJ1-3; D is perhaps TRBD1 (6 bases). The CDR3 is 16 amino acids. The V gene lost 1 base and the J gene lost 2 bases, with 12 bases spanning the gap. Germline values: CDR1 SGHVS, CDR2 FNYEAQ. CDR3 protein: CASSLEGEGPGNTIYF. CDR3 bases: TGTGCCAGCAGCTTAGAGGGGGAAGGGCCTGGAAACACCATATATTTT.

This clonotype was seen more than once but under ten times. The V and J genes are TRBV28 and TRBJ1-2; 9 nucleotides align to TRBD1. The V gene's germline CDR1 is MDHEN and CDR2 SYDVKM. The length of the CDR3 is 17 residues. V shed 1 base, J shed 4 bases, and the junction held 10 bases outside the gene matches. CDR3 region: CASSLFTGTGKSYGYTF. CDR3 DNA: TGTGCCAGCAGTTTATTTACCGGGACAGGGAAGTCCTATGGCTACACCTTC.

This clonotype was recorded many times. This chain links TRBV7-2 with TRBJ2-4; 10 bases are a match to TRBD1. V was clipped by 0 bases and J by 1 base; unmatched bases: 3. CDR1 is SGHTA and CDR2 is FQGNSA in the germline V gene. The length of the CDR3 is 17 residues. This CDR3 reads CASSLAQGQGAKNIQYF. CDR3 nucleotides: TGTGCCAGCAGCTTAGCGCAGGGACAGGGGGCCAAAAACATTCAGTACTTC.

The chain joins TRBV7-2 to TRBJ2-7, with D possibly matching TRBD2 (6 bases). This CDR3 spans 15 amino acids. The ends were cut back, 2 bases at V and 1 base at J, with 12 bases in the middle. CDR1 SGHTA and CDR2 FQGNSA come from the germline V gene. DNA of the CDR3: TGTGCCAGCAGCTTAAATCCACTAGCTTCCTACGAGCAGTACTTC. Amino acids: CASSLNPLASYEQYF.

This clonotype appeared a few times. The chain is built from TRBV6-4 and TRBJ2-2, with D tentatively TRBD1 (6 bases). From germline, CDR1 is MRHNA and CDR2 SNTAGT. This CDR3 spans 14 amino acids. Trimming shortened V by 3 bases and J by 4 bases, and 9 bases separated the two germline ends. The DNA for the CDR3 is TGTGCCAGCAGTGATACAGGGCCCACCGGGGAGCTGTTTTTT. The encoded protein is CASSDTGPTGELFF.

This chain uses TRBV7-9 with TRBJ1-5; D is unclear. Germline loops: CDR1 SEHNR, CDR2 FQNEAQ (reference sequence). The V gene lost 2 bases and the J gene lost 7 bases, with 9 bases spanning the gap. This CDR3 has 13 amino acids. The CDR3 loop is CASSLSAEQPQHF. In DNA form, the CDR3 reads TGTGCCAGCAGCTTATCGGCAGAGCAGCCCCAGCATTTT.

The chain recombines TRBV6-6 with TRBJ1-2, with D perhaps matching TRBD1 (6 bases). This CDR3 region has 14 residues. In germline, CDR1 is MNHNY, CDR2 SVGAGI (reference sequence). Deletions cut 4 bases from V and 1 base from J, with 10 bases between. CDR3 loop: CASSWDTLNYGYTF. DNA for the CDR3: TGTGCCAGCAGTTGGGACACTCTTAACTATGGCTACACCTTC.

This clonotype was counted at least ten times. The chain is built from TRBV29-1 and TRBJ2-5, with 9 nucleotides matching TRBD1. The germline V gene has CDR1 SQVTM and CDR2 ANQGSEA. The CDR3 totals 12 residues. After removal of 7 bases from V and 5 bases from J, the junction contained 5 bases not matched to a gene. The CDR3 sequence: CSAGTGLETQYF. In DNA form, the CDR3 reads TGCAGCGCCGGGACAGGGTTGGAGACCCAGTACTTC.

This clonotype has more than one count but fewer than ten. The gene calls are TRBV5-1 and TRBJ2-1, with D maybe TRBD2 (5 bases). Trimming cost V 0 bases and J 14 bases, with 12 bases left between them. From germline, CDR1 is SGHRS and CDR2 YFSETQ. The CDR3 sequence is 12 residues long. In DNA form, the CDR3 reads TGCGCCAGCAGCTTGGAAGGGTTGGAGGAGTTCTTC. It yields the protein CASSLEGLEEFF. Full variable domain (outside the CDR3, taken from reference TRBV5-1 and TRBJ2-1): KAGVTQTPRYLIKTRGQQVTLSCSPISGHRSVSWYQQTPGQGLQFLFEYFSETQRNKGNFPGRFSGRQFSNSRSEMNVSTLELGDSALYLCASSLEGLEEFFGPGTRLTVL.

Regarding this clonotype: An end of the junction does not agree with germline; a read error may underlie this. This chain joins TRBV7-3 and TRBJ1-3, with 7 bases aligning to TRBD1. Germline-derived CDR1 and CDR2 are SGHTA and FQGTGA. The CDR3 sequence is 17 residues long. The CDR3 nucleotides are TGTGCCTGCAGCTTAAAGCCGGCAGGGGGTATCGAAAACACCATATATTTT. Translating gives CACSLKPAGGIENTIYF.

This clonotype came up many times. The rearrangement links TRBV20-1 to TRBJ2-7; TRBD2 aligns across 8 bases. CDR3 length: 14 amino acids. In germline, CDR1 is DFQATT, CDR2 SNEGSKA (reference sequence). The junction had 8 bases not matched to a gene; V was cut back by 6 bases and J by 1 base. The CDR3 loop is CSAVPGTSSYEQYF. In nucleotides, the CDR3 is TGCAGTGCAGTACCCGGGACTAGTTCCTACGAGCAGTACTTC.

The DNA for the CDR3 is TGCGCCAGCAGACTGGACAGGGCTCGCTTCGAGCAGTACTTC. Protein: CASRLDRARFEQYF. This rearrangement joins TRBV5-1 to TRBJ2-7; 8 nucleotides agree with TRBD1. CDR1 and CDR2 from the germline V gene are SGHRS and YFSETQ. J lost 6 bases, V lost 5 bases, and 10 bases had no gene match. The CDR3 extends over 14 amino acids.

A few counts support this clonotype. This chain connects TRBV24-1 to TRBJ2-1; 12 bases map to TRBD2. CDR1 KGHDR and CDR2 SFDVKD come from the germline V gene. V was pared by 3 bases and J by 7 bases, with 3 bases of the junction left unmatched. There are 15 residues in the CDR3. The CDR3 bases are TGTGCCACCAGTGATACTAGCGGGGGGCCGAATGAGCAGTTCTTC. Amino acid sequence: CATSDTSGGPNEQFF.

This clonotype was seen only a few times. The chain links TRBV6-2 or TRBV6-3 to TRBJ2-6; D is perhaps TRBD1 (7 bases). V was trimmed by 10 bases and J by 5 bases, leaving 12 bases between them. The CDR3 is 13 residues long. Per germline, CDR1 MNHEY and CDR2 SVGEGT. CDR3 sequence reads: CATRGDWANVLTF. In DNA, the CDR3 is TGTGCCACCAGGGGGGACTGGGCCAACGTCCTGACTTTC.